The 9 T cell receptor beta chains in this list originate from one sample, sequenced in a study of cytomegalovirus exposure and HLA in healthy donors. PCR involved 60 Vbeta and 13 Jbeta primers. Clones were read by immunoSEQ multiplex PCR, and TCRdb kept only the in-frame ones, dropping some. The sample lists about 250,000 clones; 70% to 90% were seen once. Specimen: PBMCs. The receptors originated from a girl aged 2 to 9 in good health and CMV-seronegative.

The chain is built from TRBV6-5 and TRBJ1-4, with TRBD1 as a possible D gene (5 bases). The length of the CDR3 is 13 residues. Germline CDR1 MNHEY, CDR2 SVGAGI. Trimming left V 6 bases short and J 3 bases short, with 8 bases between. The chain's CDR3 is CASRGVANEKLFF. CDR3 DNA: TGTGCCAGCAGAGGGGTAGCTAATGAAAAACTGTTTTTT.

This clone was seen a handful of times. This CDR3 is CASSFDRSEAFF. In DNA, the CDR3 is TGCGCCAGCAGCTTTGACAGGAGTGAAGCTTTCTTT. The chain has TRBV5-1 and TRBJ1-1, with TRBD1 as a possible D gene (6 bases). This CDR3 spans 12 amino acids. V lost 2 bases and J lost 7, with 9 bases in between. The V gene's germline CDR1 is SGHRS and CDR2 YFSETQ. Looking up the rest from reference TRBV5-1 and TRBJ1-1 gives the full variable domain: KAGVTQTPRYLIKTRGQQVTLSCSPISGHRSVSWYQQTPGQGLQFLFEYFSETQRNKGNFPGRFSGRQFSNSRSEMNVSTLELGDSALYLCASSFDRSEAFFGQGTRLTVV.

The rearrangement links TRBV29-1 to TRBJ1-2; 7 bases are shared with TRBD1. CDR1 is SQVTM, CDR2 ANQGSEA, per germline. This CDR3 is built from 13 residues. V dropped 1 base and J dropped 3; count of bases not matched to a gene: 2. The CDR3 here is CSVEAGTDYGYTF. CDR3 in DNA: TGCAGCGTTGAAGCGGGGACAGACTATGGCTACACCTTC.

The chain couples TRBV2 to TRBJ2-5, with a possible D match to TRBD2 (6 bases). Trimming took 7 bases from V and 7 from J, leaving 13 bases between them. The CDR3 extends over 12 amino acids. Germline lookup yields CDR1 SNHLY and CDR2 FYNNEI. The CDR3 here is CASMKNGGTQYF. CDR3 in DNA: TGTGCCAGCATGAAAAACGGGGGGACCCAGTACTTC.

The J gene is TRBJ1-2, the V gene TRBV18; D unclear. The CDR3 totals 13 residues. CDR1 KGHSH and CDR2 LQKENI come from the germline V gene. Trimming pared 3 bases from V and 6 bases from J, leaving 11 bases between. The CDR3: CASSPGPENGYTF. The CDR3 DNA reads as TGTGCCAGCTCACCGGGCCCTGAGAATGGCTACACCTTC.

This clone occurred once. The rearrangement joins TRBV14 to TRBJ1-4; possibly TRBD1 for D (5 bases). The ends were cut back, 1 base at V and 7 bases at J, with 13 bases in the middle. There are 15 residues in the CDR3. Germline V gives CDR1 SGHDN, CDR2 FVKESK. CDR3 DNA sequence: TGTGCCAGCAGCCAAGCGGGCTCAAGGGGTGAAAAACTGTTTTTT. Translated, it gives CASSQAGSRGEKLFF.

The chain carries TRBV4-1 and TRBJ2-3; D is perhaps TRBD1 (6 bases). V shed 1 base and J shed 3 bases, with 14 bases lying between them. Germline V lookup: CDR1 MGHRA, CDR2 YSYEKL. This CDR3 is built from 16 residues. CDR3 DNA: TGCGCCAGCAGCCAAGTAAAGGGGGTAGGGACAGATACGCAGTATTTT. It yields the protein CASSQVKGVGTDTQYF.

This chain connects TRBV6-1 to TRBJ2-1, with TRBD2 identical over 7 bases. Trimming took 6 bases from V and 5 from J; bases not matched to a gene: 4. This CDR3 has 13 residues. The germline gives CDR1 MNHNS, CDR2 SASEGT. The CDR3 loop reads CASRRENNNEQFF. CDR3 nucleotides: TGTGCCAGCAGGCGGGAGAACAACAATGAGCAGTTCTTC.

The V call is TRBV12-5, the J call TRBJ2-7; no reliable D call. Trimming removed 4 bases from V and 0 bases from J, with 4 bases in between. The germline V gene encodes CDR1 LGHNT and CDR2 FRNRAP. The CDR3 runs to 12 residues. The CDR3 here is CASGSSSYEQYF. CDR3 nucleotides: TGTGCTAGTGGTTCGAGCTCCTACGAGCAGTACTTC.